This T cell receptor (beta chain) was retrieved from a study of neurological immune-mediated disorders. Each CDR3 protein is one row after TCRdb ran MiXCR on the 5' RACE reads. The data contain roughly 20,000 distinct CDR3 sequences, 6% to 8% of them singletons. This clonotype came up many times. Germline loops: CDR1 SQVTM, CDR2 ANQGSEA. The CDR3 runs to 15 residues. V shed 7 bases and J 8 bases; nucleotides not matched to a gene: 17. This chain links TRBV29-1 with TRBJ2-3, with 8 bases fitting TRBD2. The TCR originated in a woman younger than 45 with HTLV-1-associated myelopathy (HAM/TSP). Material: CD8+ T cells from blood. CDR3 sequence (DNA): TGCAGCGGTGCACTAGCGGCCTCTGTGGTCGTTACGCAGTATTTT. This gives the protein CSGALAASVVVTQYF.